This entry lists 2 T cell receptor beta chains sequenced from one sample in a study of human T cells and chemical hapten exposure. TCRdb processed the RACE reads anew with MiXCR; each CDR3 protein has one entry. The profile shows 300,000 to 450,000 distinct CDR3 sequences, about 5.1% of them singletons. Time point described: pre-sensitization, week 0. Regarding treatment: therapeutic diphenylcyclopropenone sensitization with weekly scalp DPC. The starting material was whole blood, obtained in connection with sensitization to the hapten diphenylcyclopropenone (DPC). These receptors came from a woman in her forties or fifties with alopecia areata. Some clones in this sample may be carry-over from other donors' samples.

A word on this clonotype: A much larger clone is a single base away; this may be a read error. The chain uses TRBV28 and TRBJ1-1; no clear D gene. The V gene lost 8 bases and the J gene lost 7 bases, with 17 bases spanning the gap. The CDR3 is 13 residues long. Per the germline V gene, CDR1 is MDHEN and CDR2 is SYDVKM. CDR3 sequence (DNA): TGTGCCAGCGGCTTCCAAATTTTAGATGAAGCTTTCTTT. It is translated as CASGFQILDEAFF.

The chain carries TRBV24-1 and TRBJ2-1, with D possibly being TRBD1 (5 bases). Trimming cost V 5 bases and J 8 bases, with 15 bases left between them. Germline lookup yields CDR1 KGHDR and CDR2 SFDVKD. The CDR3 runs 14 residues. CDR3 sequence: CATSAGRARDEQFF. The CDR3 coding sequence is TGTGCCACCAGTGCCGGCAGGGCCCGAGATGAGCAGTTCTTC.